This T cell receptor (beta chain) is from a study of long-term antiretroviral therapy in people with HIV. This CDR3 spans 15 amino acids. V was pared by 7 bases and J by 6 bases, with 7 bases of the junction left unmatched. The germline V gene has CDR1 WSHSY and CDR2 SAAADI. The immunoSEQ assay was v3.0, run at survey level. Per-sample TRB depth target: about 40,000-50,000 T-cell genomes. Assay used: immunoSEQ multiplex PCR; TCRdb lists only in-frame clones, some missing. In the table there are 15,000 to 20,000 clones, 65% to 85% of which are singletons. This TCR derives from a man between 18 and 29 years old with HIV. Sequenced material: unsorted PBMCs, taken 0.9 years after starting antiretroviral therapy. The chain employs TRBV10-2 and TRBJ2-2; TRBD2 matches at 11 bases. In DNA, the CDR3 is TGCGCCAGCAACGTACCGGGACTAGCGGCCGGGGAGCTGTTTTTT. Translated, it gives CASNVPGLAAGELFF.